This TCR beta chain originates from a study of PD-1 blockade in classical Hodgkin lymphoma. Brentuximab vedotin exposure varied among the patients, all of whom had relapsed after autologous stem cell transplantation. Investigators isolated CD4+ T cells from thawed PBMCs through magnetic negative selection. Profiling relied on immunoSEQ multiplex PCR, and the TCRdb table lists in-frame clones only, not all of them. The sample lists approximately 9,800 clones, 74% occurring once. A word on this clone: The antigen is undetermined.

Study-wide results and caveats: CD4+ TCR diversity climbed significantly by C4D1, unlike CD8+ TCR diversity. Relative to healthy donors, newly diagnosed patients reportedly had lower baseline TCR diversity, which was reported as lower still in relapsed/refractory patients.

There are 14 residues in the CDR3. The germline V and J ends were trimmed by 8 bases and 0 bases, with 17 bases remaining between them. Germline lookup yields CDR1 GTSNPN and CDR2 SVGIG (reference sequence). The chain combines TRBV30 with TRBJ2-7; a weak D match, TRBD2 (6 bases). Sample: CD4+ T cells from blood, taken at baseline. This sequence originates from a human donor with classical Hodgkin lymphoma. Here the CDR3 reads CAVRDLSSSYEQYF. The CDR3, as DNA: TGTGCCGTTCGGGACTTATCAAGCTCCTACGAGCAGTACTTC.